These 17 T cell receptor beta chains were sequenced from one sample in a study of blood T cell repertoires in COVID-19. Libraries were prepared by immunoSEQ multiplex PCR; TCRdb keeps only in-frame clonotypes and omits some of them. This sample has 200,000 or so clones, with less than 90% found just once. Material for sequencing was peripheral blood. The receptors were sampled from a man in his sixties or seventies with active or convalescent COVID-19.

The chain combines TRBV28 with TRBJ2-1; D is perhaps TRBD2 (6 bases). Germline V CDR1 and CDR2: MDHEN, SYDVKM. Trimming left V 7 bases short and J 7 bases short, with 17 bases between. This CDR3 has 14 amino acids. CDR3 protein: CASTRDFLGNEQFF. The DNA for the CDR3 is TGTGCCAGCACCCGGGACTTTTTGGGAAATGAGCAGTTCTTC. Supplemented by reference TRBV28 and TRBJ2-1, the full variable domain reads DVKVTQSSRYLVKRTGEKVFLECVQDMDHENMFWYRQDPGLGLRLIYFSYDVKMKEKGDIPEGYSVSREKKERFSLILESASTNQTSMYLCASTRDFLGNEQFFGPGTRLTVL.

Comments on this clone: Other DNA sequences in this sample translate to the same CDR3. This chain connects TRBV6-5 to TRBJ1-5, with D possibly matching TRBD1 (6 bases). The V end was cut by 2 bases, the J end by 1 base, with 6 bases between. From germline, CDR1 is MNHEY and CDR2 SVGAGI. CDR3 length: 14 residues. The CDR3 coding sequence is TGTGCCAGCAGTTACAGGGGGAGCAATCAGCCCCAGCATTTT. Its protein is CASSYRGSNQPQHF.

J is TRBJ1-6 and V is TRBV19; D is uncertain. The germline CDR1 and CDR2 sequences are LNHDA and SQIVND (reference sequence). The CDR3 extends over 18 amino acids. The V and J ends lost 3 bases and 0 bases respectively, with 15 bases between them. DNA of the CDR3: TGTGCCAGTAGTATTCAGCGACCGTCGAGCTCCTATAATTCACCCCTCCACTTT. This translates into CASSIQRPSSSYNSPLHF.

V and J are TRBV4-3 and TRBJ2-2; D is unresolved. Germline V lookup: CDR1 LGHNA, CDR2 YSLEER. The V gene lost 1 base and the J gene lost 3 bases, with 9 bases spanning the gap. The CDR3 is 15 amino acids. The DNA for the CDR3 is TGCGCCAGCAGCCAAGCCTTTTCAGACACCGGGGAGCTGTTTTTT. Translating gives CASSQAFSDTGELFF.

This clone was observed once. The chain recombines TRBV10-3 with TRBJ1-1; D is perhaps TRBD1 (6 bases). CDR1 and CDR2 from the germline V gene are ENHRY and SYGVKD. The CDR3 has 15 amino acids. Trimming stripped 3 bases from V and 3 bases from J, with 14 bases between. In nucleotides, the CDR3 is TGTGCCATCAGTGACCCAACTACAGGGCACACTGAAGCTTTCTTT. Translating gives CAISDPTTGHTEAFF.

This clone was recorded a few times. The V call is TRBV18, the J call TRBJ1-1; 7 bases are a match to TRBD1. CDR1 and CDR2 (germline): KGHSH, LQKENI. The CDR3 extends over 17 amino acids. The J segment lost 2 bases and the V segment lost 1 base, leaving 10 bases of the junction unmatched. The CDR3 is CASSPLPQGDSNTEAFF. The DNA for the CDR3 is TGTGCCAGCTCACCACTTCCCCAGGGGGACTCTAACACTGAAGCTTTCTTT.

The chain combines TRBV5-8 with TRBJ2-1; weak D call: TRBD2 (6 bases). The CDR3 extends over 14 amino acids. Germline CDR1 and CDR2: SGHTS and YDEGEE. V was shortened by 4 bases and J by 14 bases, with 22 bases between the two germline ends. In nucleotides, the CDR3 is TGTGCCAGCAGCCAGGACTATGTCCGATGGCATGAGTTCTTC. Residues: CASSQDYVRWHEFF.

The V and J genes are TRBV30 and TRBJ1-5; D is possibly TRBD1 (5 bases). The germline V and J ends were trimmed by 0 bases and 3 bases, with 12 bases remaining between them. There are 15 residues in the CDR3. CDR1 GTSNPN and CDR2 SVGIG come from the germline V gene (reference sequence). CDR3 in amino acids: CAWSVPRVHNQPQHF. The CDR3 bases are TGTGCCTGGAGTGTACCCAGGGTACACAATCAGCCCCAGCATTTT.

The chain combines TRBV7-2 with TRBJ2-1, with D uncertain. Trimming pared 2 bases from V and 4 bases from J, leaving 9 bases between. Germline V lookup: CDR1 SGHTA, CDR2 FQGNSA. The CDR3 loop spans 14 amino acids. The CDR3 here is CASSLTPWYNEQFF. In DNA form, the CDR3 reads TGTGCCAGCAGCTTAACACCGTGGTACAATGAGCAGTTCTTC.

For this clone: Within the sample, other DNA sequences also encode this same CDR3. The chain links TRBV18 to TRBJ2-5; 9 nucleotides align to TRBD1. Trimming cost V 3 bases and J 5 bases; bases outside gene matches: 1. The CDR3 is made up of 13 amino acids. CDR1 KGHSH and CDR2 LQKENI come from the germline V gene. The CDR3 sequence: CASSPGQGETQYF. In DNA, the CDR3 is TGTGCCAGCTCACCCGGACAGGGGGAGACCCAGTACTTC.

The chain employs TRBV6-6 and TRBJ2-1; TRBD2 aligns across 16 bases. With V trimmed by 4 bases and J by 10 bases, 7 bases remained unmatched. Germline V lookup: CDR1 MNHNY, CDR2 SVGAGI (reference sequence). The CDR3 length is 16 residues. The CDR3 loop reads CASSSPGLAGGREQFF. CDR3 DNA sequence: TGTGCCAGCAGTTCCCCGGGACTAGCGGGGGGGCGGGAGCAGTTCTTC.

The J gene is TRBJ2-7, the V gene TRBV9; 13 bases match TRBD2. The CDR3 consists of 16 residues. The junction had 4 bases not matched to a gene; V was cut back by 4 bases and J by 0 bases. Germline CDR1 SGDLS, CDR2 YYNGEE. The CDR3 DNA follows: TGTGCCAGCAGCTTCGGGACTAGCGGGACCTCCTACGAGCAGTACTTC. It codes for CASSFGTSGTSYEQYF.

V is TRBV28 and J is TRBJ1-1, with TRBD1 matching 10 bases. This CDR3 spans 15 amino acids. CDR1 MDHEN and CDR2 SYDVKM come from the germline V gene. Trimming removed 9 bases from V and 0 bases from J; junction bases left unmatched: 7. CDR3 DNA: TGTGCCAGGGGGACAGGGGACCGAGTGAACACTGAAGCTTTCTTT. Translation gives CARGTGDRVNTEAFF.

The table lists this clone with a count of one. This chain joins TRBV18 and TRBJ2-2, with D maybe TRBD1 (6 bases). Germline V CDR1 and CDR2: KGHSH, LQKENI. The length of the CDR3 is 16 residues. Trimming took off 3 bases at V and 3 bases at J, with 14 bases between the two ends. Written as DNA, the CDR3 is TGTGCCAGCTCACCGTTACCAGGGGCAGACACCGGGGAGCTGTTTTTT. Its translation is CASSPLPGADTGELFF.

The CDR3 protein is CASSFLPGQGTDTQYF. Here the CDR3 DNA reads TGTGCCAGCAGTTTTTTGCCGGGACAGGGGACAGATACGCAGTATTTT. The chain is built from TRBV28 and TRBJ2-3, with TRBD1 matching over 10 bases. Germline lookup yields CDR1 MDHEN and CDR2 SYDVKM. The ends lost 3 bases at V and 3 bases at J; junction bases unmatched: 6. The CDR3 has 16 residues.

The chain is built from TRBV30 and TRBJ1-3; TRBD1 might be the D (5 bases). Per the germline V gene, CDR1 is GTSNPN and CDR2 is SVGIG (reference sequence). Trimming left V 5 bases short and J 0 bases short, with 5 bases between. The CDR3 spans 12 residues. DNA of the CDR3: TGTGCCTGGGGGGCCTCTGGAAACACCATATATTTT. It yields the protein CAWGASGNTIYF.

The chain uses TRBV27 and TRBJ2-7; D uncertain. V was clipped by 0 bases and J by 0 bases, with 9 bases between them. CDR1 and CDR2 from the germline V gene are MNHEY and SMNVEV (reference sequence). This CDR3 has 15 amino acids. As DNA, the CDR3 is TGTGCCAGCAGTTTATCATCCCTTTACTCCTACGAGCAGTACTTC. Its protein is CASSLSSLYSYEQYF.